A single sample gave rise to the 26 T cell receptor beta chains below, sequenced in a study of tumor and adjacent non-tumor tissue in lung cancer. The library came from three nested PCR rounds adapted from ARM-PCR protocols. Each CDR3 protein gets one entry after TCRdb re-called the multiplex PCR reads with MiXCR. Among 60,000 or so distinct CDR3 sequences listed, about 61% were seen once. The template was RNA from unsorted bulk tissue. This non-tumor lung sample came from over 3 cm beyond the tumor edge. The specimen sequenced was distant non-tumor lung tissue. These receptors all stem from a man aged 65 to 79 with non-small cell lung cancer.

The genes are TRBV10-2 and TRBJ2-5; D is possibly TRBD2 (7 bases). CDR1 WSHSY and CDR2 SAAADI come from the germline V gene. The CDR3 covers 17 residues. The V and J ends lost 1 base and 6 bases respectively, with 21 bases between them. The CDR3 region is CASSELGGLRGLKTQYF. The DNA of the CDR3 is TGCGCCAGCAGTGAGTTAGGGGGACTAAGGGGGTTGAAGACCCAGTACTTC.

Comments on this clonotype: A much larger clone is a single base away; this may be a read error. The CDR3 sequence: CATRRQGNFGTQYF. DNA of the CDR3: TGTGCCACCAGACGACAGGGAAATTTTGGGACCCAGTACTTC. The genes are TRBV28 and TRBJ2-5, with 7 bases identical to TRBD1. Germline loops: CDR1 MDHEN, CDR2 SYDVKM. This CDR3 comprises 14 residues. Trimming took 10 bases from V and 7 from J; bases not matched to a gene: 15.

This clonotype was counted ten times or more. The J gene is TRBJ2-1, the V gene TRBV30; 10 bases align to TRBD2. Germline V CDR1 and CDR2: GTSNPN, SVGIG (reference sequence). The CDR3 runs 19 residues. The ends lost 4 bases at V and 0 bases at J; junction bases unmatched: 15. CDR3 bases: TGTGCCTGGACGCCCCTCCGGACTAGCGGTTGGAGCTCCTACAATGAGCAGTTCTTC. The encoded protein is CAWTPLRTSGWSSYNEQFF.

This clonotype was recorded many times. This chain joins TRBV10-3 and TRBJ1-2; the match to TRBD1 covers 7 bases. The CDR3 loop spans 13 amino acids. Trimming cost V 3 bases and J 8 bases; bases outside gene matches: 6. Germline loops: CDR1 ENHRY, CDR2 SYGVKD. The DNA for the CDR3 is TGTGCCATCAGTGAAACTCGGGACAGAGGCTACACCTTC. This translates into CAISETRDRGYTF.

This clonotype showed up many times. The CDR3 DNA is TGCAGTGCGCAGCCCCGTGATTCCTACAATGAGCAGTTCTTC. This encodes CSAQPRDSYNEQFF. The chain uses TRBV20-1 and TRBJ2-1; D unresolved. The CDR3 sequence is 14 residues long. CDR1 and CDR2 (germline): DFQATT, SNEGSKA (reference sequence). V gave up 6 bases and J gave up 1 base, with 13 bases separating them.

The CDR3 protein is CSARDSGRPNTEAFF. CDR3 in DNA: TGCAGTGCTAGAGATAGCGGCAGGCCGAACACTGAAGCTTTCTTT. The rearrangement links TRBV20-1 to TRBJ1-1; unclear D gene. Per the germline V gene, CDR1 is DFQATT and CDR2 is SNEGSKA (reference sequence). CDR3 length equals 15 residues. The germline V and J ends were trimmed by 0 bases and 1 base, with 12 bases remaining between them.

The chain joins TRBV20-1 to TRBJ2-1, with TRBD2 matching 7 bases. The J segment lost 3 bases and the V segment lost 3 bases, leaving 11 bases of the junction unmatched. The CDR3 covers 16 residues. Germline CDR1 and CDR2: DFQATT and SNEGSKA (reference sequence). CDR3 DNA: TGCAGTGCTAGGGGTCCAGCGGGAATAAACTACAATGAGCAGTTCTTC. Translated, it gives CSARGPAGINYNEQFF.

This clonotype was counted between two and nine times. The chain has TRBV5-8 and TRBJ2-2; the match to TRBD1 covers 7 bases. CDR1 and CDR2 from the germline V gene are SGHTS and YDEGEE. V shed 4 bases, J shed 5 bases, and the junction held 5 bases outside the gene matches. The CDR3 sequence is 14 residues long. This CDR3 reads CASSPGQNTGELFF. In nucleotides, the CDR3 is TGTGCCAGCAGCCCGGGACAGAATACCGGGGAGCTGTTTTTT.

The chain joins TRBV11-2 to TRBJ2-6; D gene uncertain. The CDR3 is 13 residues long. The germline V gene encodes CDR1 SGHAT and CDR2 FQNNGV. CDR3 sequence: CDSRTSGANVLTF. In DNA form, the CDR3 reads TGTGATAGTCGGACCTCTGGGGCCAACGTCCTGACTTTC.

The genes are TRBV6-5 and TRBJ1-6; D is unresolved. From germline, CDR1 is MNHEY and CDR2 SVGAGI. Between the trimmed V and J ends, which lost 6 bases and 5 bases, there was a span of 20 bases. This CDR3 comprises 17 residues. The CDR3 loop reads CASSLATGFTNNSPLHF. The CDR3 DNA is TGTGCCAGCAGCCTCGCTACCGGGTTCACGAATAATTCACCCCTCCACTTT.

This clonotype occurred many times. The chain recombines TRBV6-5 with TRBJ1-3, with D tentatively TRBD1 (5 bases). This CDR3 spans 13 amino acids. Germline-derived CDR1 and CDR2 are MNHEY and SVGAGI. Trimming removed 7 bases from V and 4 bases from J, with 11 bases in between. The DNA of the CDR3 is TGTGCCAGCATGGGAGGGGACGGAAACACCATATATTTT. Encoded protein: CASMGGDGNTIYF.

This rearrangement joins TRBV11-2 to TRBJ1-4; D is uncertain. Germline-derived CDR1 and CDR2 are SGHAT and FQNNGV. The CDR3 is made up of 12 amino acids. V lost 4 bases, J lost 12 bases, and 12 bases lay in between. The CDR3 bases are TGTGCCAGCAGCTCGCATGAGTTTCAACTGTTTTTT. It translates to CASSSHEFQLFF.

This clonotype showed up many times. The chain uses TRBV28 and TRBJ2-1; 11 nucleotides align to TRBD2. The V segment lost 5 bases and the J segment 0 bases; nucleotides outside the gene matches: 15. The CDR3 loop spans 20 amino acids. The V gene's germline CDR1 is MDHEN and CDR2 SYDVKM. CDR3 bases: TGTGCCAGCAGTATCCCCCCGGGACTAGCGGAAACCCGCTCCTACAATGAGCAGTTCTTC. Translation: CASSIPPGLAETRSYNEQFF.

V is TRBV20-1 and J is TRBJ2-1, with 13 bases that match TRBD2. The germline CDR1 and CDR2 sequences are DFQATT and SNEGSKA (reference sequence). The CDR3 contains 13 residues. V was pared by 7 bases and J by 6 bases, with 3 bases of the junction left unmatched. The CDR3 DNA reads TGCAGTGTCGGACTAGCGGGAGTCAATGAGCAGTTCTTC. Translated, it gives CSVGLAGVNEQFF.

V is TRBV7-9 and J is TRBJ1-5; D is uncertain. V was pared by 1 base and J by 0 bases, with 7 bases between. The germline gives CDR1 SEHNR, CDR2 FQNEAQ (reference sequence). This CDR3 comprises 15 residues. The CDR3 loop is CASSLGGYSNQPQHF. The CDR3 coding sequence is TGTGCCAGCAGCTTAGGGGGTTATAGCAATCAGCCCCAGCATTTT.

The rearrangement uses TRBV5-1 and TRBJ1-1; 8 bases agree with TRBD1. Germline loops: CDR1 SGHRS, CDR2 YFSETQ. With V trimmed by 5 bases and J by 0 bases, 3 bases remained unmatched. This CDR3 comprises 14 residues. CDR3 nucleotides: TGCGCCAGCAGTACACAGGGGGTGAACACTGAAGCTTTCTTT. It yields the protein CASSTQGVNTEAFF.

A remark on this clonotype: The CDR3 ends on some other residue instead of the conserved phenylalanine or tryptophan, so this is likely a read error. The chain has TRBV6-5 and TRBJ1-5, with D maybe TRBD1 (5 bases). CDR1 and CDR2 (germline): MNHEY, SVGAGI. This CDR3 contains 17 residues. CDR3 bases: TGTGGCAGCAGTTCAGGAGGCCCTAAACGGGGGTACCAGCCCCAGCATTAT. It encodes CGSSSGGPKRGYQPQHY.

For this clonotype: This sequence may be a read error, since a much larger clone differs from it by one base. The chain employs TRBV4-1 and TRBJ1-1, with D perhaps matching TRBD1 (5 bases). This CDR3 is built from 16 residues. The V gene's germline CDR1 is MGHRA and CDR2 YSYEKL. CDR3 sequence (DNA): TGCACCAGCAGTAGGGTTCCGGGAAGGGGAGATACTGAAGCTTTCTTT. Protein sequence: CTSSRVPGRGDTEAFF.

This chain uses TRBV20-1 with TRBJ1-5; 7 bases are shared with TRBD1. The CDR3 length is 15 residues. Germline V gene data show CDR1 as DFQATT and CDR2 as SNEGSKA (reference sequence). V shed 0 bases, J shed 5 bases, and the junction held 7 bases outside the gene matches. CDR3 amino acids: CSARDPRDRDQPQHF. In DNA, the CDR3 is TGCAGTGCTAGAGATCCTCGGGACAGAGATCAGCCCCAGCATTTT.

As regards this clonotype: Just one base apart from a much larger clone, this may be a read error. This chain joins TRBV5-5 and TRBJ2-2; TRBD1 matches 7 bases. Looked up from germline, CDR1 is SGHKS and CDR2 is YYEKEE (reference sequence). The CDR3 consists of 15 residues. CDR3 sequence reads: CASSWDSRNTRELFF. The CDR3 DNA reads TGTGCCAGCAGCTGGGACAGCCGGAACACCAGGGAGCTGTTTTTT.

The J gene is TRBJ2-3, the V gene TRBV20-1, with D possibly being TRBD2 (6 bases). The germline CDR1 and CDR2 sequences are DFQATT and SNEGSKA (reference sequence). CDR3 length: 16 residues. V lost 0 bases and J 9 bases, leaving 22 bases between the germline ends. The CDR3: CSARDHLDSGLGTQYF. CDR3 DNA sequence: TGCAGTGCTAGAGATCACTTGGATAGCGGCCTCGGGACGCAGTATTTT.

This clonotype was recorded a few times. Here the CDR3 reads CASSFPGGRLEQFF. DNA for the CDR3: TGTGCCAGCAGCTTCCCGGGGGGTCGTCTTGAGCAGTTCTTC. The chain employs TRBV7-9 and TRBJ2-1, with 7 bases lining up with TRBD2. CDR1 is SEHNR and CDR2 is FQNEAQ in the germline V gene (reference sequence). This CDR3 spans 14 amino acids. The trim removed 3 bases at V and 9 bases at J, leaving 8 bases unmatched.

This clonotype was observed a single time. One end of the junction varies from germline; a read error may be responsible. The chain uses TRBV11-2 and TRBJ1-4; TRBD1 agrees at 7 bases. Germline CDR1 SGHAT, CDR2 FQNNGV. The CDR3 sequence is 15 residues long. The CDR3 nucleotides read TGTGCCAGCAGCGCCCAGGGGGGGGCTAATGAAAAACTGCTTTTT. Its translation: CASSAQGGANEKLLF.

Details on this clonotype: At one end, the junction sequence differs from germline, possibly due to a read error. The J gene is TRBJ2-7, the V gene TRBV11-2; D gene uncertain. The CDR3 covers 13 residues. CDR1 and CDR2 from the germline V gene are SGHAT and FQNNGV. The CDR3 DNA is TGTGTCAGCAGCTTCCGGGCTTACTACGAGCAGTACTTC. Protein product: CVSSFRAYYEQYF.

This clonotype was recorded at least ten times. This chain connects TRBV5-4 to TRBJ2-1; D is uncertain. The germline V gene has CDR1 SGHNT and CDR2 YYREEE (reference sequence). Trimming cost V 0 bases and J 0 bases, with 7 bases left between them. The CDR3 loop spans 15 amino acids. The CDR3 region has the DNA TGTGCCAGCAGCTTGGGCTACAGCTCCTACAATGAGCAGTTCTTC. Amino acid sequence: CASSLGYSSYNEQFF.

The chain joins TRBV6-2 or TRBV6-3 to TRBJ1-5; D is unresolved. Germline V lookup: CDR1 MNHEY, CDR2 SVGEGT. The CDR3 is made up of 13 amino acids. CDR3 DNA: TGTACCATCAGTGAACGCCGAGGGCAGCCCCAGCATTTT. Translation gives CTISERRGQPQHF.